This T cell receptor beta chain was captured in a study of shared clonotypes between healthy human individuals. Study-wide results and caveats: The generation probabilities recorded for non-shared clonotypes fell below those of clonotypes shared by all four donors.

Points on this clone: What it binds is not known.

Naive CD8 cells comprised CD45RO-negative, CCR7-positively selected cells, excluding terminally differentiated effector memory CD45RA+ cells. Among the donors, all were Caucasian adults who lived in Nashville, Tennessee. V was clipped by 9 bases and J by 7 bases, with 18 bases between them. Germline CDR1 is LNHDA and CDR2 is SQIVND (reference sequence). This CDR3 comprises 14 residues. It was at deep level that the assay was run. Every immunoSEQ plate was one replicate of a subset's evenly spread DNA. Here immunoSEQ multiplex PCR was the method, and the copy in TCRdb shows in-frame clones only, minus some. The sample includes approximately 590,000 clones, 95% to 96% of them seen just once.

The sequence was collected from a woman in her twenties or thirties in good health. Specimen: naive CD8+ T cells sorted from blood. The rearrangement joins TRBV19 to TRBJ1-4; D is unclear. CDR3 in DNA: TGTGCCAGCCACTCCCGAAGTAGATCTGAAAAACTGTTTTTT. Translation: CASHSRSRSEKLFF.